The next 5 T cell receptor beta chains were all read from a single sample in a study of beta chain features in type 1 diabetes. Reverse transcribing all isolated RNA meant expressed TCRB transcripts were sequenced. The repertoire was sequenced with immunoSEQ multiplex PCR; TCRdb's copy has only in-frame clones and lacks some. This table has hundreds of thousands of clones, roughly 12% appearing once. The source material was naive CD4+ T cells from blood. The receptors come from a man in his late teens or twenties in good health.

This clone was found a few times. DNA of the CDR3: TGTGCCAGCAGTCCGGCCTATAGCGGGAGCCCAGATACGCAGTATTTT. Protein product: CASSPAYSGSPDTQYF. This rearrangement joins TRBV28 to TRBJ2-3; 9 bases align to TRBD2. The CDR3 covers 16 residues. The germline V gene has CDR1 MDHEN and CDR2 SYDVKM. Germline trimming cut 5 bases from V and 4 bases from J; bases unmatched to any gene: 10.

This clone was counted between two and nine times. The genes are TRBV6-1 and TRBJ1-2, with 7 bases aligning to TRBD1. The CDR3 runs to 11 residues. Germline lookup yields CDR1 MNHNS and CDR2 SASEGT. J lost 10 bases, V lost 10 bases, and 9 bases had no gene match. The CDR3 nucleotides are TGTGCCACCTCCACAGGGGCCGACTACACCTTC. This gives the protein CATSTGADYTF.

The chain has TRBV30 and TRBJ2-4, with 8 bases identical to TRBD1. With V trimmed by 4 bases and J by 0 bases, 8 bases remained unmatched. The CDR3 consists of 16 residues. The germline gives CDR1 GTSNPN, CDR2 SVGIG (reference sequence). The CDR3 nucleotides read TGTGCCTGGAAAACAGGGGGGATTCTAGCCAAAAACATTCAGTACTTC. It encodes CAWKTGGILAKNIQYF.

The rearrangement links TRBV4-3 to TRBJ2-7; D perhaps matches TRBD1 (5 bases). The CDR3 covers 15 residues. Trimming left V 0 bases short and J 3 bases short, with 12 bases between. Germline V gives CDR1 LGHNA, CDR2 YSLEER. The CDR3 region has the DNA TGCGCCAGCAGCCAAGATCGGCAGGGATTCTACGAGCAGTACTTC. It yields the protein CASSQDRQGFYEQYF.

This chain links TRBV28 with TRBJ1-5, with 7 bases fitting TRBD1. Germline CDR1 is MDHEN and CDR2 is SYDVKM. After removal of 1 base from V and 6 bases from J, the junction contained 12 bases not matched to a gene. The CDR3 consists of 17 residues. The DNA of the CDR3 is TGTGCCAGCAGTTTATCCGATCTGACAGGGCTTTTTCAGCCCCAGCATTTT. Residues: CASSLSDLTGLFQPQHF.